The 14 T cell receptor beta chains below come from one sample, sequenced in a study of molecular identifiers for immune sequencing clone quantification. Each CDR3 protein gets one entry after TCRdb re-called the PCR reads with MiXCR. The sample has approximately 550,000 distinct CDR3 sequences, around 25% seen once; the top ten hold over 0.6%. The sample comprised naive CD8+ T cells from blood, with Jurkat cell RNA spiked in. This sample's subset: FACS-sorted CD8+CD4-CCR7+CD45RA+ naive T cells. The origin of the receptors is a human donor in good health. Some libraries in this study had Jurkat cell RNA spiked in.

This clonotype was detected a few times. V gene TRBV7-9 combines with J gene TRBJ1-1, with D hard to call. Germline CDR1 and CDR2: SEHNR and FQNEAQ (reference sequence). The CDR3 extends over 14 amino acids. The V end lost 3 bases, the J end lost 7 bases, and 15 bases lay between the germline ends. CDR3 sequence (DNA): TGTGCCAGCAGCTTCGCAGCCTACAACCTTGAAGCTTTCTTT. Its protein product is CASSFAAYNLEAFF.

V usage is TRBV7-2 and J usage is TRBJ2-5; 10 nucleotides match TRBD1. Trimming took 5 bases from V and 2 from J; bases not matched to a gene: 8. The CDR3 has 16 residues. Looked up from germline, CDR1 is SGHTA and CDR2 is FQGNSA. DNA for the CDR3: TGTGCCAGCAGCGACGGACAGGGGGGATTTCAAGAGACCCAGTACTTC. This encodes CASSDGQGGFQETQYF.

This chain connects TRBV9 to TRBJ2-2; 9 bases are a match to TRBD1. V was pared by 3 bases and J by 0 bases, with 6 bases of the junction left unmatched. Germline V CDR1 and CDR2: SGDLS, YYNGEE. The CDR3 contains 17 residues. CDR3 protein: CASSAGQGLTNTGELFF. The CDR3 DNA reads TGTGCCAGCAGCGCTGGACAGGGGTTGACGAACACCGGGGAGCTGTTTTTT.

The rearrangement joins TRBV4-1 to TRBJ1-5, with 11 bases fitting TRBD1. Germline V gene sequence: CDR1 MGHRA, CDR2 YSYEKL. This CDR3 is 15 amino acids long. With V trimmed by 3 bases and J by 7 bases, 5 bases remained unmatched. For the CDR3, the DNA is TGCGCCAGCAGCCAGGACAGGGGGCAACACCAGCCCCAGCATTTT. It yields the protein CASSQDRGQHQPQHF.

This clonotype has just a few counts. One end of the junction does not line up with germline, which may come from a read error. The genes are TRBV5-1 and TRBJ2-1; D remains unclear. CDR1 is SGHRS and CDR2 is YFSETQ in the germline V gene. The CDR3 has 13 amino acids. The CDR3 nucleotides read TGCGCCAGCAGTTTGGAAACCCTTGGTGAGCAGTTCTTC. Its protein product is CASSLETLGEQFF.

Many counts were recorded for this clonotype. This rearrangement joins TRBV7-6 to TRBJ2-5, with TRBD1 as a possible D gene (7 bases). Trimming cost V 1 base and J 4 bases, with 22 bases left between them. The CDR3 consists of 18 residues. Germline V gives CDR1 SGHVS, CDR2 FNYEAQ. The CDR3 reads CASSLVRGAGGSLETQYF. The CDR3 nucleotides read TGTGCCAGCAGCTTAGTTCGTGGTGCAGGGGGGTCTTTAGAGACCCAGTACTTC.

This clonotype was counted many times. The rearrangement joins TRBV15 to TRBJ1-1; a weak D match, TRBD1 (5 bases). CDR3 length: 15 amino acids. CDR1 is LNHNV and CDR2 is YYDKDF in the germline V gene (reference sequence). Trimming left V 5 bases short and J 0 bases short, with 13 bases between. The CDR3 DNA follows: TGTGCCACCAGCGAGCAGGGCTTACTGAACACTGAAGCTTTCTTT. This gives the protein CATSEQGLLNTEAFF.

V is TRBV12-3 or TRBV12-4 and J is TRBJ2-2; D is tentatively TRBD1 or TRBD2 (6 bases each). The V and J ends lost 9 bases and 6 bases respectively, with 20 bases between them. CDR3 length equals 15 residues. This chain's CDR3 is CASLGGGGIAGELFF. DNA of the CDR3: TGTGCCAGTCTGGGTGGAGGGGGAATCGCCGGGGAGCTGTTTTTT.

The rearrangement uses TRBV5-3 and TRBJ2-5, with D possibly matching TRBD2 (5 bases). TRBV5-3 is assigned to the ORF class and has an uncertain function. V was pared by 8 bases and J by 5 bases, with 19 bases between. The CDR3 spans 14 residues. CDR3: CASSLIGDGETQYF. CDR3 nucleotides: TGTGCCAGCAGCCTTATCGGGGATGGGGAGACCCAGTACTTC.

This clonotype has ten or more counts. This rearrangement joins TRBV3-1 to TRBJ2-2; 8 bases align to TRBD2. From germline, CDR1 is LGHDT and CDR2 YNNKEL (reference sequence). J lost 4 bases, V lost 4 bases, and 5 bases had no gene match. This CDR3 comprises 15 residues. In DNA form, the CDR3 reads TGTGCCAGCAGCCCAATAGCGGGATTCACCGGGGAGCTGTTTTTT. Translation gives CASSPIAGFTGELFF. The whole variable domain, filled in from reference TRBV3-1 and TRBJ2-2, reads DTAVSQTPKYLVTQMGNDKSIKCEQNLGHDTMYWYKQDSKKFLKIMFSYNNKELIINETVPNRFSPKSPDKAHLNLHINSLELGDSAVYFCASSPIAGFTGELFFGEGSRLTVL.

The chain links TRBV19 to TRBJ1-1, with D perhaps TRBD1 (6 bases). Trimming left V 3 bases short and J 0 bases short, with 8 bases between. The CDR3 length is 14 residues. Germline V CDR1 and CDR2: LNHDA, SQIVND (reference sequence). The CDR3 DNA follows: TGTGCCAGTAGTATGTGGACAGTGAACACTGAAGCTTTCTTT. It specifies CASSMWTVNTEAFF.

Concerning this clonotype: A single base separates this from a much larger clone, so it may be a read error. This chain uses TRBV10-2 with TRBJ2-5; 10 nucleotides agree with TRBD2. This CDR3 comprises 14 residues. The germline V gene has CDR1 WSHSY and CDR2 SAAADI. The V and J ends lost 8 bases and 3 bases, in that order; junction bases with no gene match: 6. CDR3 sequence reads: CASSASGSKETQYF. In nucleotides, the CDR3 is TGCGCCAGCTCGGCTAGCGGGAGTAAAGAGACCCAGTACTTC.

This CDR3 is CSVEDPSRDNYGYTF. The CDR3 DNA sequence: TGCAGCGTTGAAGATCCGTCACGAGATAACTATGGCTACACCTTC. The rearrangement uses TRBV29-1 and TRBJ1-2; no reliable D call. The CDR3 length is 15 residues. Germline V gene data show CDR1 as SQVTM and CDR2 as ANQGSEA. The V and J ends lost 0 bases and 1 base respectively, with 12 bases between them.

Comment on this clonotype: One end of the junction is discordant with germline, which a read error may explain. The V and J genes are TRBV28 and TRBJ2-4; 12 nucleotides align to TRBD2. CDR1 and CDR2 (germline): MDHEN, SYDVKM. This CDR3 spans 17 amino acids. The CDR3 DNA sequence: TGTGCCGGCAGTTTACGAACTAGCGGGAGGGCCAAAAACATTCAGTACTTC. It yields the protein CAGSLRTSGRAKNIQYF.